The 24 T cell receptor beta chains below all came from one sample that was sequenced in a study of blood T cells in healthy people across ages. The second PCR ran roughly 6 to 11 cycles with a sample-barcoded 5' primer and J-beta primers. TCRdb re-called the 5' RACE reads through MiXCR, storing one row per CDR3 protein. Of about 1.4 million distinct CDR3 sequences in the sample, 59% are singletons; the top ten hold about 6.3%. Material: blood. All receptors come from a man between 18 and 35 years old in good health.

This clonotype was picked up a small number of times. The V call is TRBV4-1, the J call TRBJ2-7; D might be TRBD1 (6 bases). The germline gives CDR1 MGHRA, CDR2 YSYEKL. The ends were cut back, 2 bases at V and 0 bases at J, with 11 bases in the middle. The CDR3 has 15 residues. CDR3 DNA: TGCGCCAGCAGCCAAACAGGGCCCAACTCCTACGAGCAGTACTTC. Amino acids: CASSQTGPNSYEQYF.

The J gene is TRBJ2-7, the V gene TRBV7-9; a possible D gene is TRBD1 (6 bases). The germline V and J ends were trimmed by 4 bases and 3 bases, with 19 bases remaining between them. CDR3 size: 16 residues. The germline gives CDR1 SEHNR, CDR2 FQNEAQ (reference sequence). CDR3 sequence: CASSSSPGDILYEQYF. CDR3 in DNA: TGTGCCAGCAGCTCCTCACCCGGGGACATCCTCTACGAGCAGTACTTC.

This clonotype was seen only a few times. The V call is TRBV29-1, the J call TRBJ2-7, with 7 bases that match TRBD1. CDR3 length: 12 residues. Germline trimming cut 5 bases from V and 4 bases from J; bases unmatched to any gene: 5. Germline values: CDR1 SQVTM, CDR2 ANQGSEA. Written as DNA, the CDR3 is TGCAGCGTTTCCCAGGGGGTATACGAGCAGTACTTC. This codes for CSVSQGVYEQYF.

Comments on this clonotype: Compared with germline, one end of the junction differs, possibly owing to a read error. The rearrangement uses TRBV10-3 and TRBJ2-4, with 8 bases matching TRBD1. CDR1 and CDR2 (germline): ENHRY, SYGVKD. The length of the CDR3 is 15 residues. CDR3 sequence (DNA): TGTGCCATCGCTGACGGACAGGGCGCAGCCTACGAGCAGTGCTTC. As protein: CAIADGQGAAYEQCF.

This clonotype was found a few times. V usage is TRBV20-1 and J usage is TRBJ1-5, with D possibly being TRBD1 (5 bases). The length of the CDR3 is 13 residues. Trimming stripped 1 base from V and 5 bases from J, with 9 bases between. Germline lookup yields CDR1 DFQATT and CDR2 SNEGSKA (reference sequence). CDR3 sequence: CSARVRDHQPQHF. The CDR3 nucleotides read TGCAGTGCTAGAGTAAGGGACCATCAGCCCCAGCATTTT.

In this sample, this clonotype turned up a few times. J is TRBJ2-6 and V is TRBV6-5; maybe TRBD2 (6 bases). CDR1 is MNHEY, CDR2 SVGAGI, per germline. The V end lost 2 bases, the J end lost 2 bases, and 13 bases lay between the germline ends. CDR3 length equals 17 residues. Written as DNA, the CDR3 is TGTGCCAGCAGTTACGGGGAGGAAGCAGCTGGGGCCAACGTCCTGACTTTC. Its translation: CASSYGEEAAGANVLTF.

The chain combines TRBV3-1 with TRBJ2-5; D is unclear. The CDR3 spans 15 residues. CDR1 and CDR2 (germline): LGHDT, YNNKEL (reference sequence). V gave up 0 bases and J gave up 3 bases, with 11 bases separating them. The CDR3 nucleotides are TGTGCCAGCAGCCAAGATTTAACAACCGAAGAGACCCAGTACTTC. This translates into CASSQDLTTEETQYF.

V is TRBV7-9 and J is TRBJ2-4, with TRBD1 identical over 8 bases. The CDR3 has 17 residues. J gave up 3 bases and V 3 bases, and 10 bases lay outside the gene matches. Germline-derived CDR1 and CDR2 are SEHNR and FQNEAQ (reference sequence). The CDR3 DNA follows: TGTGCCAGCAGCTTGGCAACACAGGGGGAGCTCAAAAACATTCAGTACTTC. Translated, it gives CASSLATQGELKNIQYF.

The chain recombines TRBV7-9 with TRBJ1-2; 7 bases line up with TRBD1. The trim removed 3 bases at V and 6 bases at J, leaving 10 bases unmatched. CDR3 size: 15 residues. CDR1 is SEHNR, CDR2 FQNEAQ, per germline (reference sequence). The CDR3 region has the DNA TGTGCCAGCAGCTTCACCATGACAGGGAATGATGGCTACACCTTC. Protein: CASSFTMTGNDGYTF.

This clonotype was seen just once. J is TRBJ1-2 and V is TRBV6-6; the match to TRBD1 covers 7 bases. Germline assignment: CDR1 MNHNY and CDR2 SVGAGI (reference sequence). CDR3 length equals 17 residues. With 2 bases clipped from V and 0 bases from J, the junction kept 9 bases outside the gene matches. CDR3: CASSYHRDSPSNYGYTF. The CDR3, as DNA: TGTGCCAGCAGTTACCACCGGGACAGCCCCTCTAACTATGGCTACACCTTC.

The chain joins TRBV4-2 to TRBJ2-5, with a possible D match to TRBD2 (7 bases). The CDR3 contains 16 residues. Germline assignment: CDR1 LGHNA and CDR2 YNFKEQ. V was shortened by 0 bases and J by 5 bases, with 16 bases between the two germline ends. The CDR3 reads CASSQEAGGAFETQYF. The DNA for the CDR3 is TGTGCCAGCAGCCAAGAAGCTGGGGGGGCGTTCGAGACCCAGTACTTC.

The chain has TRBV7-9 and TRBJ1-1, with 8 bases fitting TRBD1. The length of the CDR3 is 15 residues. Germline V lookup: CDR1 SEHNR, CDR2 FQNEAQ (reference sequence). Trimming at V came to 4 bases and at J to 2 bases, leaving 6 bases not matched to a gene. Written as DNA, the CDR3 is TGTGCCAGCAGCTCTCAGGGACAGGCCAACACTGAAGCTTTCTTT. Its translation: CASSSQGQANTEAFF. The variable domain in full, completed from reference TRBV7-9 and TRBJ1-1, reads DTGVSQNPRHKITKRGQNVTFRCDPISEHNRLYWYRQTLGQGPEFLTYFQNEAQLEKSRLLSDRFSAERPKGSFSTLEIQRTEQGDSAMYLCASSSQGQANTEAFFGQGTRLTVV.

The table lists this clonotype with a few counts. CDR3 DNA sequence: TGTGCTACGGCGGGAGGGCTATACAATGAGCAGTTCTTC. Protein sequence: CATAGGLYNEQFF. The rearrangement joins TRBV12-3 or TRBV12-4 to TRBJ2-1, with TRBD2 matching 9 bases. The CDR3 consists of 13 residues.

This clonotype has only a few counts. The chain links TRBV27 to TRBJ2-7; TRBD2 agrees at 10 bases. V gave up 9 bases and J gave up 3 bases; unmatched junction bases: 2. This CDR3 is built from 12 residues. Germline CDR1 is MNHEY and CDR2 is SMNVEV (reference sequence). CDR3 protein: CASSGGYYEQYF. CDR3 nucleotides: TGTGCCAGTAGCGGGGGGTACTACGAGCAGTACTTC.

The chain employs TRBV4-3 and TRBJ1-6, with TRBD1 matching 9 bases. The CDR3 covers 22 residues. CDR1 is LGHNA, CDR2 YSLEER, per germline. The junction had 22 bases not matched to a gene; V was cut back by 4 bases and J by 3 bases. The CDR3, as DNA: TGCGCCAGCAGCCCAGAATACTACAGGGGGCTCCTGGCGCTACGCTATAATTCACCCCTCCACTTT. Protein product: CASSPEYYRGLLALRYNSPLHF.

The J gene is TRBJ1-2, the V gene TRBV4-2; 10 bases fit TRBD1. J lost 3 bases, V lost 0 bases, and 4 bases had no gene match. The length of the CDR3 is 16 residues. From germline, CDR1 is LGHNA and CDR2 YNFKEQ. The CDR3 DNA is TGTGCCAGCAGCCAAGACCCGACAGGGGGCTACTATGGCTACACCTTC. Its translation: CASSQDPTGGYYGYTF.

To note about this clonotype: A read error may be the cause here, since a much bigger clone is one base away. The J gene is TRBJ1-5, the V gene TRBV12-3 or TRBV12-4; TRBD1 is a possible D gene (5 bases). Trimming shortened V by 4 bases and J by 9 bases, and 19 bases separated the two germline ends. The CDR3 is made up of 15 amino acids. The CDR3 sequence is CASSSRDGVRRPQHF. The CDR3, as DNA: TGTGCCAGCAGTTCCAGGGATGGTGTGAGGCGGCCCCAGCATTTT.

Here the CDR3 DNA reads TGTGCCAGCAGCTTAGGGGAGTGGGGCACAGATACGCAGTATTTT. This codes for CASSLGEWGTDTQYF. The J gene is TRBJ2-3, the V gene TRBV11-2; maybe TRBD2 (5 bases). The length of the CDR3 is 15 residues. The V and J ends lost 1 base and 1 base respectively, with 9 bases between them. The germline gives CDR1 SGHAT, CDR2 FQNNGV.

This sequence joins TRBV7-8 and TRBJ1-2; TRBD1 matches at 8 bases. With 3 bases clipped from V and 6 bases from J, the junction kept 6 bases outside the gene matches. This CDR3 is 14 amino acids long. The germline V gene has CDR1 SGHVS and CDR2 FQNEAQ. CDR3 region: CASSFPGGRDGYTF. CDR3 in DNA: TGTGCCAGCAGCTTCCCAGGGGGCAGGGATGGCTACACCTTC.

This clonotype occurred a few times. The J gene is TRBJ2-3, the V gene TRBV2, with 10 bases fitting TRBD2. This CDR3 is 15 amino acids long. Germline trimming cut 7 bases from V and 4 bases from J; bases unmatched to any gene: 8. CDR1 and CDR2 from the germline V gene are SNHLY and FYNNEI. DNA of the CDR3: TGTGCCAGCAAAAGGACTAGCGGTGACGCAGATACGCAGTATTTT. Residues: CASKRTSGDADTQYF.

This clonotype was seen a handful of times. This chain links TRBV15 with TRBJ2-1; D is undetermined. V lost 8 bases and J 0 bases, leaving 14 bases between the germline ends. The CDR3 length is 15 residues. The germline V gene has CDR1 LNHNV and CDR2 YYDKDF (reference sequence). CDR3 in amino acids: CATRSDRSSYNEQFF. CDR3 bases: TGTGCCACCCGTTCGGATCGTAGCTCCTACAATGAGCAGTTCTTC.

This clonotype was found a few times. The chain couples TRBV4-2 to TRBJ2-4; weak D call: TRBD2 (7 bases). The J call may be incorrect, as the DNA end agrees better with TRBJ2-7. The CDR3 length is 16 residues. The germline V gene has CDR1 LGHNA and CDR2 YNFKEQ. This CDR3 is CASSPHRGADSYEQYF. The CDR3 DNA reads as TGTGCCAGCAGCCCCCACCGGGGGGCCGATTCCTACGAGCAGTACTTC.

As to this clonotype: Relative to the germline gene, one junction end is altered; a read error may explain this. The chain is built from TRBV7-9 and TRBJ2-7, with a weak D call TRBD2 (5 bases). Germline loops: CDR1 SEHNR, CDR2 FQNEAQ (reference sequence). This CDR3 spans 14 amino acids. CDR3 sequence: CASSVARSPYEQYF. As DNA, the CDR3 is TGTGCCAGCAGCGTAGCGCGGAGTCCCTACGAGCAGTACTTC.

The table lists this clonotype with a few counts. The J gene is TRBJ2-7, the V gene TRBV3-1; D call uncertain. This CDR3 spans 15 amino acids. Trimming shortened V by 1 base and J by 2 bases, and 12 bases separated the two germline ends. Germline CDR1 reads LGHDT; CDR2 reads YNNKEL (reference sequence). CDR3 sequence (DNA): TGTGCCAGCAGCCAAGTTCCGATAAGCGCCTACGAGCAGTACTTC. Its protein is CASSQVPISAYEQYF.